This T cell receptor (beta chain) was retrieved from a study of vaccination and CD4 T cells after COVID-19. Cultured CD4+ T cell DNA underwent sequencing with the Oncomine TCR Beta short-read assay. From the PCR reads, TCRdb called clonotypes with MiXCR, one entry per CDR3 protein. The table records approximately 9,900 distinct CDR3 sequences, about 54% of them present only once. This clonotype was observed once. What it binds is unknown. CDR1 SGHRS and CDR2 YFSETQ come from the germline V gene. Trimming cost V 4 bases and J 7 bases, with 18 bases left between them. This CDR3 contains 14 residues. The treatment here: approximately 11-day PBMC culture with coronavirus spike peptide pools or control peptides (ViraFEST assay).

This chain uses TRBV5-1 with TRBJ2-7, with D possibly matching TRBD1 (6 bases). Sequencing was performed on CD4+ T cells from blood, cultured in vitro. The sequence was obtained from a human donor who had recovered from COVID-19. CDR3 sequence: CASSLADSRKEQYF. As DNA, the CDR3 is TGCGCCAGCAGCCTGGCGGACAGCCGAAAAGAGCAGTACTTC.